This T cell receptor beta chain was sequenced during a study of blood T cell repertoires in COVID-19. For the study at large: Collection of acute and convalescent COVID-19 samples took place in the United States, Italy and Spain. The cDNA or gDNA used as material had been derived from T cells, B-cell-depleted T cells, or PBMCs.

Authors' analysis steps: Estimated nucleated cell counts came from reference gene primer amplification. Measured with immunoSEQ multiplex PCR; TCRdb has only the in-frame clones, and not every one. V, J and clone size are those of that table, while D and trimming were read from the DNA. The repertoire holds about 370,000 clones, with around 87% as singletons. Trimming shortened V by 6 bases and J by 0 bases, and 15 bases separated the two germline ends. The CDR3 spans 15 residues. CDR1 is MRHNA, CDR2 SNTAGT, per germline. The Seattle patients joined while their infection was active and were tracked longitudinally afterward.

This receptor was obtained from a woman aged 25 to 39 with COVID-19, enrolled during active disease. Sequenced input: peripheral blood. This chain connects TRBV6-4 to TRBJ2-7, with a possible D match to TRBD1 (6 bases). The CDR3 bases are TGTGCCAGCAGGGACGGACAGTCGAACTCCTACGAGCAGTACTTC. Residues: CASRDGQSNSYEQYF.